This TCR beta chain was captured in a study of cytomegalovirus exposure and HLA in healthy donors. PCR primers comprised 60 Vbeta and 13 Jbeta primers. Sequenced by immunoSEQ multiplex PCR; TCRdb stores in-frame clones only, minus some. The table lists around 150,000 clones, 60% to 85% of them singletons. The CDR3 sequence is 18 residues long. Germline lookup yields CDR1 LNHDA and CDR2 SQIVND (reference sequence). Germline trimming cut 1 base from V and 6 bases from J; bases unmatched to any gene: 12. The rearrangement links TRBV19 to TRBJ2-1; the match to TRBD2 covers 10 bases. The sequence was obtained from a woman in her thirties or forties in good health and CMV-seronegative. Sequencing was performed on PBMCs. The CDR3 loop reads CASSIVSASGGGSNEQFF. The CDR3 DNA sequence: TGTGCCAGTAGTATAGTTTCGGCTAGCGGGGGTGGGAGCAATGAGCAGTTCTTC. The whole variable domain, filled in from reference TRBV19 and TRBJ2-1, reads DGGITQSPKYLFRKEGQNVTLSCEQNLNHDAMYWYRQDPGQGLRLIYYSQIVNDFQKGDIAEGYSVSREKKESFPLTVTSAQKNPTAFYLCASSIVSASGGGSNEQFFGPGTRLTVL.